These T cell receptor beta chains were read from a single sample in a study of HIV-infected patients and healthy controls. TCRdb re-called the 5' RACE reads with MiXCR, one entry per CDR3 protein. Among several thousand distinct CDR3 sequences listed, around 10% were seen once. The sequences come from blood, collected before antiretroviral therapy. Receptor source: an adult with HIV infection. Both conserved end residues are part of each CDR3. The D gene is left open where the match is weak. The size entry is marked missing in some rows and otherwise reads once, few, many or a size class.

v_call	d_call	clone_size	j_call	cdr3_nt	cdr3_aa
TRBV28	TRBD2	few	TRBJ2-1	TGTGCCAGCAGCCGGGAGGGGGGCCCGGTCAGTGAGCAGTTCTTC	CASSREGGPVSEQFF
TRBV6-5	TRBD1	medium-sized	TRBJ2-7	TGTGCCAGCAGTTACTCGGACAGGGGCGGAGAGCAGTACTTC	CASSYSDRGGEQYF
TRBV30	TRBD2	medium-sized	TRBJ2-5	TGTGCCTGGAGTTTGACTAGCGGACAAGAGACCCAGTACTTC	CAWSLTSGQETQYF
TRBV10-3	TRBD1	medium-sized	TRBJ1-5	TGTGCCATCAGGCAGGGGGCTGACAATCAGCCCCAGCATTTT	CAIRQGADNQPQHF
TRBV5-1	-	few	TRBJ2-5	TGCGCCAGCAGCACGGAGGGCGGAGGAGAGACCCAGTACTTC	CASSTEGGGETQYF
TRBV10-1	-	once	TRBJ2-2	TGCGCCAGCAGGGCCTCCGGGACCGGGGAGCTGTTTTTT	CASRASGTGELFF
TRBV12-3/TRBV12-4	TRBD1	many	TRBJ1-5	TGTGCCAGCAGCTCGGACAGGGGAAGAACGCAGCCCCAGCATTTT	CASSSDRGRTQPQHF
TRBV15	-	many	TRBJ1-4	TGTGCCACTTGTAAGGAACAGGGAACTTGGACTAATGAAAAACTGTTTTTT	CATCKEQGTWTNEKLFF
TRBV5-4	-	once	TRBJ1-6	TGTGCCAGCAGCTTCTCCTATAATTCACCCCTCCACTTT	CASSFSYNSPLHF
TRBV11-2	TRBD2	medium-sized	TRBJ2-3	TGTGCCAGCAGCTCCCCGGGACTAGCGGTCGCCCAGACAGATACGCAGTATTTT	CASSSPGLAVAQTDTQYF
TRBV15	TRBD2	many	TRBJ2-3	TGTGCCACCAGCAGAGGACTAGCGGGGGGGTATGGCACAGATACGCAGTATTTT	CATSRGLAGGYGTDTQYF
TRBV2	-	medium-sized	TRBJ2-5	TGTGCCAGCAGTGATCCCGTAGGACAGCAGAACCAAGAGACCCAGTACTTC	CASSDPVGQQNQETQYF
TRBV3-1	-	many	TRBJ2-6	TGTGCCAGCAGCCCAGGTTATAGTCCATCTGGGGCCAACGTCCTGACTTTC	CASSPGYSPSGANVLTF
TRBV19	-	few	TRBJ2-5	TGTGCCAGTAGTATGAGTGCGTCGACCCAGTACTTC	CASSMSASTQYF
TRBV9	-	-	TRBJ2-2	TGTGCCAGCAGCGTAGGAGGGGCTAACACCGGGGAGCTGTTTTTT	CASSVGGANTGELFF
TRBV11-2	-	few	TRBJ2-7	TGTGCCAGCGGTCTTACCACCTACGAGCAGTACTTC	CASGLTTYEQYF
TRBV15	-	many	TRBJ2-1	TGTGCCACCAGCAGAGGAGAGGACTTCTACAATGAGCAGTTCTTC	CATSRGEDFYNEQFF
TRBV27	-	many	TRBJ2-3	TGTGCCAGCAGGGATCACGGGGGCGCTGTCACAGATACGCAGTATTTT	CASRDHGGAVTDTQYF
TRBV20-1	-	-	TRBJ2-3	TGCAGTGCTAGAGATATACGGGAGCTTACAGATACGCAGTATTTT	CSARDIRELTDTQYF
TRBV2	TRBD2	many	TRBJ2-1	TGTGCCAGCAGCGAACCGGGACTAGCGGGAGGTGGCTCCTACAATGAGCAGTTCTTC	CASSEPGLAGGGSYNEQFF
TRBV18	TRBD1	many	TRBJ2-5	TGTGCCAGCTCTCGGACAGGGGGTGCGGAGACCCAGTACTTC	CASSRTGGAETQYF
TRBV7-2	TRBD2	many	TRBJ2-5	TGTGCCAGCAGCCCCTCCGGGACTAGGGGCCAAGAGACCCAGTACTTC	CASSPSGTRGQETQYF
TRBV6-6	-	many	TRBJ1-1	TGTGCCAGCAGTTATGATGGGACTGAAGCTTTCTTT	CASSYDGTEAFF
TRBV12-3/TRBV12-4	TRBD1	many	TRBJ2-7	TGTGCCAGCAGCCGGGACAGGCTTCTTCTCTTC	CASSRDRLLLF
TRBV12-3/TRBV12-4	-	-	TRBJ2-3	TGTGCCAGCAGTAGTAGCGGACAGGAGTACACAGATACGCAGTATTTT	CASSSSGQEYTDTQYF
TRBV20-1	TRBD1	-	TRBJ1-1	TGCAGTGCTAGTGACCGACAGGGCCTACCGAAAGCTTTCTTT	CSASDRQGLPKAFF
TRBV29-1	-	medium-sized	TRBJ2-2	TGCAGCGTCGGGAAAGCGAACACCGGGGAGCTGTTTTTT	CSVGKANTGELFF
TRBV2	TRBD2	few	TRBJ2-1	TGTGCCAGCAGGGGGGGACTAGCGGGAGTACGCTCCTACAATGAGCAGTTCTTC	CASRGGLAGVRSYNEQFF
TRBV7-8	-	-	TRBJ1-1	TGTGCCAGCAGCCGGGCGGACAACAAGATGAACACTGAAGCTTTCTTT	CASSRADNKMNTEAFF
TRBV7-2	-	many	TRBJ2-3	TGTGCCAGCAGCCCAGGGGCGGGGGCAGATACGCAGTATTTT	CASSPGAGADTQYF
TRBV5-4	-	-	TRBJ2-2	TGTGCCAGCTCCCCTCCGGGCGGGGAGGTAGGAGGGGAGCTGTTTTTT	CASSPPGGEVGGELFF
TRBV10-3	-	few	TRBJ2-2	TGTGCCATCAGTGAGTCTACAGGGTGGACCGGGGAGCTGTTTTTT	CAISESTGWTGELFF
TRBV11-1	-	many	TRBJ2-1	TGTGCCAGCAGCTTAGGAACAGGGAAGAATGAGCAGTTCTTC	CASSLGTGKNEQFF
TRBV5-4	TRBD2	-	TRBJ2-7	TGTGCCAGCAGCTACACTAGCGGGGCCGGGGGTGAGCAGTACTTC	CASSYTSGAGGEQYF
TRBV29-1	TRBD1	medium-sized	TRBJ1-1	TGCAGCGCGACAGGGGGTGAGAACACTGAAGCTTTCTTT	CSATGGENTEAFF
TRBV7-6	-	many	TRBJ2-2	TGTGCCAGCACCCCTCAGATGGGAGCGAACACCGGGGAGCTGTTTTTT	CASTPQMGANTGELFF
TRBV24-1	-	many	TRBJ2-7	TGTGCCACCAGTGACGGCGACAGGAGCCACGAGCAGTACTTC	CATSDGDRSHEQYF
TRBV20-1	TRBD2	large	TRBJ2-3	TGCAGTGGGAAACAGGCGGCGGGAGCGTACGATACGCAGTATTTT	CSGKQAAGAYDTQYF
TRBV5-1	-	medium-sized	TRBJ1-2	TGCGCCAGCAGCTTGGAGGCTGGTAAAGTATATGGCTACACCTTC	CASSLEAGKVYGYTF
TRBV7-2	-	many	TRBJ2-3	TGTGCCAGCAGCTTCCAACAACCCGATCGCACAGATACGCAGTATTTT	CASSFQQPDRTDTQYF